The 18 T cell receptor beta chains below were found in one sample sequenced in a study of T cell changes during pregnancy in multiple sclerosis. The repertoire was sequenced with immunoSEQ multiplex PCR; TCRdb's copy has only in-frame clones and lacks some. The data show approximately 72,000 clones, with more than 85% seen just once and 1.5% to 2% held by the top ten. The source material was peripheral blood, sampled in the first trimester of pregnancy. Receptors originate from a female donor in good health, enrolled as a control in a pregnancy study.

The rearrangement links TRBV2 to TRBJ1-5; perhaps TRBD1 as D (5 bases). The CDR3 covers 18 residues. Germline loops: CDR1 SNHLY, CDR2 FYNNEI. Trimming removed 3 bases at V and 2 bases at J, with 20 bases between. Here the CDR3 reads CASSERPGSNRGNQPQHF. In DNA, the CDR3 is TGTGCCAGCAGTGAGCGGCCAGGGTCGAATAGAGGCAATCAGCCCCAGCATTTT.

For the CDR3, the DNA is TGCGCCAGCAGCCAAGATCCAAGGGACTACTACAATGAGCAGTTCTTC. Protein: CASSQDPRDYYNEQFF. The J gene is TRBJ2-1, the V gene TRBV4-1; 7 bases match TRBD2. The CDR3 spans 16 residues. J gave up 3 bases and V 0 bases, and 5 bases lay outside the gene matches. CDR1 and CDR2 from the germline V gene are MGHRA and YSYEKL.

This clone was seen a single time. The genes are TRBV9 and TRBJ2-1; TRBD2 matches at 7 bases. The CDR3 consists of 17 residues. Germline V gives CDR1 SGDLS, CDR2 YYNGEE. The trim removed 0 bases at V and 3 bases at J, leaving 9 bases unmatched. Here the CDR3 DNA reads TGTGCCAGCAGCGTAGCTGCACGGGAGGCCTTCTACAATGAGCAGTTCTTC. It is translated as CASSVAAREAFYNEQFF.

J is TRBJ2-7 and V is TRBV5-1, with a weak D call TRBD2 (6 bases). The CDR3 is 12 amino acids. Germline CDR1 is SGHRS and CDR2 is YFSETQ. Trimming left V 4 bases short and J 5 bases short, with 10 bases between. The CDR3 DNA sequence: TGCGCCAGCAGCCTACCGGGAGACGAGCAGTACTTC. Residues: CASSLPGDEQYF.

The gene calls are TRBV11-2 and TRBJ2-7; the D gene is possibly TRBD2 (6 bases). Trimming removed 1 base from V and 6 bases from J, with 13 bases in between. Germline V lookup: CDR1 SGHAT, CDR2 FQNNGV. The CDR3 spans 14 residues. The CDR3 nucleotides read TGTGCCAGCAGCTTAGCTAGCGTGGCGAGCGAGCAGTACTTC. Its translation: CASSLASVASEQYF.

This chain uses TRBV2 with TRBJ2-1, with 12 bases fitting TRBD2. Germline CDR1 reads SNHLY; CDR2 reads FYNNEI. J gave up 5 bases and V 2 bases, and 1 base lay outside the gene matches. The CDR3 has 15 amino acids. CDR3 DNA sequence: TGTGCCAGCAGTGAACGGACTAGCGGGAACAATGAGCAGTTCTTC. Translating gives CASSERTSGNNEQFF.

The gene calls are TRBV5-4 and TRBJ2-3, with D perhaps matching TRBD1 (6 bases). There are 16 residues in the CDR3. Germline values: CDR1 SGHNT, CDR2 YYREEE (reference sequence). V was cut by 4 bases and J by 4 bases, with 19 bases left in between. The CDR3 DNA reads TGTGCCAGCAGCGGACAAGGGGGTGGGGGCTCAGATACGCAGTATTTT. This translates into CASSGQGGGGSDTQYF.

This clone was picked up one time. CDR3 residues: CASSPKAGVFF. CDR3 sequence (DNA): TGTGCCAGCAGCCCGAAAGCGGGAGTGTTCTTC. The V gene is TRBV11-2, the J gene TRBJ2-1; 8 nucleotides agree with TRBD2. Germline CDR1 SGHAT, CDR2 FQNNGV. V trimming: 5 bases; J trimming: 15 bases; junction bases outside the gene matches: 6. The CDR3 is made up of 11 amino acids.

The rearrangement links TRBV4-1 to TRBJ1-5; 8 bases map to TRBD1. The CDR3 sequence is 19 residues long. CDR1 and CDR2 from the germline V gene are MGHRA and YSYEKL. The ends lost 3 bases at V and 0 bases at J; junction bases unmatched: 13. CDR3 residues: CASSQGVDRDPPSNQPQHF. In nucleotides, the CDR3 is TGCGCCAGCAGCCAGGGGGTGGACAGGGATCCTCCTAGCAATCAGCCCCAGCATTTT.

The chain couples TRBV5-1 to TRBJ2-1, with 11 nucleotides matching TRBD2. Per germline, CDR1 SGHRS and CDR2 YFSETQ. The CDR3 runs 15 residues. V gave up 4 bases and J gave up 10 bases; unmatched junction bases: 10. This CDR3 reads CASSTTTSGIGEQFF. CDR3 DNA: TGCGCCAGCAGCACCACGACTAGCGGGATTGGGGAGCAGTTCTTC.

The chain combines TRBV9 with TRBJ2-7; D not certain. V was cut by 3 bases and J by 4 bases, with 8 bases left in between. Germline V CDR1 and CDR2: SGDLS, YYNGEE. The CDR3 totals 12 residues. This chain's CDR3 is CASSGSSYEQYF. DNA of the CDR3: TGTGCCAGCAGCGGAAGCTCATACGAGCAGTACTTC.

The rearrangement uses TRBV27 and TRBJ1-1; D possibly corresponds to TRBD1 (6 bases). The CDR3 runs 14 residues. Trimming removed 7 bases at V and 4 bases at J, with 16 bases between. Looked up from germline, CDR1 is MNHEY and CDR2 is SMNVEV (reference sequence). CDR3 in amino acids: CASNPTGLGTEAFF. DNA for the CDR3: TGTGCCAGCAATCCAACAGGGCTGGGCACTGAAGCTTTCTTT.

For this clone: At one end the junction does not follow the germline gene, possibly because of a read error. The V and J genes are TRBV5-6 and TRBJ1-2; possible D gene TRBD1, 6 bases. The germline gives CDR1 SGHDT, CDR2 YYEEEE. The CDR3 is 13 residues long. The CDR3 DNA follows: TGTGCCAGCACCTTGCTGGGGGCGCGGGGCTACACCTTC. Its translation: CASTLLGARGYTF.

The chain employs TRBV6-5 and TRBJ2-5; no reliable D call. CDR3 size: 14 residues. Germline CDR1 and CDR2: MNHEY and SVGAGI. Trimming took 5 bases from V and 5 from J, leaving 15 bases between them. The CDR3 DNA reads TGTGCCAGCAGTCCACAACTTGACGGGGAGACCCAGTACTTC. It yields the protein CASSPQLDGETQYF.

This chain connects TRBV29-1 to TRBJ2-5; TRBD2 matches at 7 bases. The assigned J gene may be wrong: the sequence end matches TRBJ2-7 better. CDR1 is SQVTM, CDR2 ANQGSEA, per germline. The CDR3 consists of 14 residues. The DNA of the CDR3 is TGCAGCGTTCTCAGCGGGGAGAACTCCTACGAGCAGTACTTC. Its protein product is CSVLSGENSYEQYF.

The J gene is TRBJ2-7, the V gene TRBV7-9; D might be TRBD2 (6 bases). The CDR3 consists of 15 residues. Trimming shortened V by 5 bases and J by 1 base, and 15 bases separated the two germline ends. CDR1 and CDR2 (germline): SEHNR, FQNEAQ (reference sequence). CDR3 protein: CASSPRPGVSYEQYF. CDR3 DNA: TGTGCCAGCAGCCCCCGGCCGGGGGTTTCCTACGAGCAGTACTTC. The whole variable domain, remainder taken from reference TRBV7-9 and TRBJ2-7, is DTGVSQNPRHKITKRGQNVTFRCDPISEHNRLYWYRQTLGQGPEFLTYFQNEAQLEKSRLLSDRFSAERPKGSFSTLEIQRTEQGDSAMYLCASSPRPGVSYEQYFGPGTRLTVT.

This chain links TRBV4-1 with TRBJ2-7; 12 bases fit TRBD1. V shed 8 bases, J shed 5 bases, and the junction held 10 bases outside the gene matches. The CDR3 covers 15 residues. In germline, CDR1 is MGHRA, CDR2 YSYEKL. CDR3 sequence reads: CASATRGQGAHEQYF. The CDR3 DNA reads TGCGCCAGCGCCACAAGGGGACAGGGGGCCCACGAGCAGTACTTC.

The chain uses TRBV6-5 and TRBJ2-3; D is unclear. Trimming shortened V by 4 bases and J by 6 bases, and 11 bases separated the two germline ends. Looked up from germline, CDR1 is MNHEY and CDR2 is SVGAGI. The CDR3 extends over 13 amino acids. CDR3 DNA sequence: TGTGCCAGCAGTTCCTCCGGTATGGATACGCAGTATTTT. This translates into CASSSSGMDTQYF.